This T cell receptor (beta chain) was sequenced for a study of T cells in Graves' hyperthyroidism and ophthalmopathy. The junction had 5 bases not matched to a gene; V was cut back by 5 bases and J by 2 bases. The CDR3 is made up of 13 amino acids. Germline assignment: CDR1 DFQATT and CDR2 SNEGSKA (reference sequence). Among ophthalmopathy patients, the Clinical Activity Score reached at least 3, the NOSPECS grade reached at least 4, and duration remained under 3 months. Thyroid ultrasound and orbital computed tomography, with clinical symptoms and serum thyroxine and TRAb, informed diagnoses. A roughly 9.7 ml volume of fresh peripheral blood provided the PBMCs. This clonotype was found many times. The antigen is undetermined. Whole-study results and caveats: Stable hyperthyroidism was separated from ophthalmopathy by a model based on 13 V-J features.

It was RNA transcripts that yielded the amplified TCR beta CDR3 regions. HTBI primers were used for first-round RT-PCR of the TCR CDR3. One entry per CDR3 protein results from TCRdb running MiXCR on the multiplex PCR reads. The table includes hundreds of thousands of distinct CDR3 sequences, 20% detected once. The chain combines TRBV20-1 with TRBJ1-1, with 7 bases fitting TRBD1. The sequence was collected from a man under 40 with Graves' ophthalmopathy. Input material: blood. The CDR3 DNA follows: TGCAGTGCTTCTACAGGGGCTAACACTGAAGCTTTCTTT. Translated, it gives CSASTGANTEAFF.